This T cell receptor beta chain was retrieved from a study of shared clonotypes between healthy human individuals. On the study more broadly: Donors had three CD4 naive, three CD4 memory, two CD8 naive and one CD8 memory plate apiece. Study results and caveats: Richness estimates generally favored naive over memory subsets. Only blood was sampled; tissue repertoires likely differ.

TCRdb's table, derived via immunoSEQ multiplex PCR, lists solely in-frame clones and lacks some. Of approximately 1.9 million clones in the sample, about 93% were seen once. Terminally differentiated effector memory CD45RA+ cells were excluded by CCR7 positive selection of CD45RO-negative cells. As concerns this clone: Antigen specificity is unknown.

This CDR3 comprises 14 residues. V was cut by 1 base and J by 4 bases, with 11 bases left in between. Germline CDR1 and CDR2: SGHAT and FQNNGV. The sample taken for sequencing was naive CD8+ T cells from PBMCs. V and J are TRBV11-2 and TRBJ2-7; D is undetermined. The TCR sequence derives from a man aged 18 to 30 in good health. Some clones in this sample may be carry-over from other donors' samples. CDR3 in amino acids: CASSLVLFGYEQYF. CDR3 nucleotide sequence: TGTGCCAGCAGCTTAGTTTTGTTTGGGTACGAGCAGTACTTC.